The clone carrying this T cell receptor beta chain was counted ten times or more. TCRdb reanalysed the RT-PCR reads using MiXCR and keeps one entry per CDR3 protein. In the table there are hundreds of thousands of distinct CDR3 sequences, 14% of which are singletons. CDR1 is SNHLY and CDR2 is FYNNEI in the germline V gene. With 4 bases clipped from V and 5 bases from J, the junction kept 0 bases outside the gene matches. The length of the CDR3 is 12 residues. The sample was memory CD4+ T cells from blood. The sequence was collected from a female donor in good health, serving as a healthy control. The chain combines TRBV2 with TRBJ2-3; TRBD2 agrees at 7 bases. The CDR3 DNA is TGTGCCAGCAGTGGCGGGGGAGATACGCAGTATTTT. Its protein product is CASSGGGDTQYF.